One and the same sample provided the 32 T cell receptor beta chains below, sequenced in a study of tumor and adjacent non-tumor tissue in lung cancer. No cell sorting was done before RNA was extracted from the tissue. The normal lung tissue was taken more than 3 cm from the tumor edge. Three rounds of nested PCR, following a modified ARM-PCR protocol, produced the TCRbeta library. TCRdb itself ran the multiplex PCR reads through MiXCR, one entry per CDR3 protein. The table records 85,000 to 130,000 distinct CDR3 sequences, roughly 60% of them present only once. Sequencing was carried out using distant non-tumor lung tissue. The receptors come from a man aged 30 to 39 with non-small cell lung cancer.

V is TRBV11-3 and J is TRBJ2-5, with D possibly matching TRBD2 (6 bases). Germline-derived CDR1 and CDR2 are SGHNT and YENEEA. This CDR3 region has 15 residues. Trimming removed 5 bases at V and 0 bases at J, with 13 bases between. Here the CDR3 reads CASSGARGNQETQYF. DNA of the CDR3: TGTGCCAGCAGCGGGGCTCGGGGGAACCAAGAGACCCAGTACTTC.

This clonotype was recorded only once. A much larger clonotype is one base distant, so this may be a read error. The V and J genes are TRBV4-1 and TRBJ2-7; D is perhaps TRBD2 (5 bases). CDR1 is MGHRA and CDR2 is YSYEKL in the germline V gene. The CDR3 totals 16 residues. The CDR3 nucleotides are TGCGCCAGCCGCCAGGTCCCCGGACTGATCTCCTACGAGCAGTACTTC. Translated, it gives CASRQVPGLISYEQYF.

A few counts support this clonotype. V is TRBV5-5 and J is TRBJ1-1, with a weak D call TRBD1 (6 bases). The V end was cut by 7 bases, the J end by 1 base, with 11 bases between. Germline CDR1 is SGHKS and CDR2 is YYEKEE (reference sequence). This CDR3 comprises 13 residues. CDR3 nucleotides: TGTGCCAGCGGCCTCAGGGGGAACACTGAAGCTTTCTTT. It specifies CASGLRGNTEAFF.

For this clonotype: A junction boundary mismatches the germline segment, possibly from a read error. The rearrangement links TRBV20-1 to TRBJ1-5, with a weak D call TRBD1 (5 bases). CDR1 DFQATT and CDR2 SNEGSKA come from the germline V gene (reference sequence). The CDR3 consists of 14 residues. As DNA, the CDR3 is TGCAGTGATAGAGCCACGGGGCCTTATCAGCCCCAGCATTTT. Its translation is CSDRATGPYQPQHF.

As for this clonotype: The germline gene is not matched at one end of the junction; a read error may be the cause. The rearrangement joins TRBV4-1 to TRBJ2-7; D remains unclear. Germline V CDR1 and CDR2: MGHRA, YSYEKL. CDR3 length: 13 amino acids. The CDR3 is CASSQEAMNEQYF. CDR3 coding DNA: TGCGCCAGCAGTCAAGAGGCTATGAACGAGCAGTACTTC.

In this sample, this clonotype turned up many times. The chain joins TRBV4-1 to TRBJ2-7; unclear D gene. The V gene lost 0 bases and the J gene lost 4 bases, with 16 bases spanning the gap. CDR1 is MGHRA, CDR2 YSYEKL, per germline. The CDR3 consists of 16 residues. Written as DNA, the CDR3 is TGCGCCAGCAGCCAAGACTTGGGGTCCCTTTTATACGAGCAGTACTTC. Protein sequence: CASSQDLGSLLYEQYF.

This clonotype was seen a single time. The chain is built from TRBV7-9 and TRBJ2-4, with D perhaps matching TRBD1 (6 bases). V gave up 5 bases and J gave up 7 bases, with 15 bases separating them. This CDR3 is 14 amino acids long. CDR1 and CDR2 (germline): SEHNR, FQNEAQ (reference sequence). The chain's CDR3 is CASSLVDSSNIQYF. CDR3 DNA sequence: TGTGCCAGCAGCCTAGTGGACAGCTCGAACATTCAGTACTTC.

Worth noting for this clonotype: No conserved phenylalanine or tryptophan ends this CDR3, so it is likely a read error. The chain uses TRBV12-3 or TRBV12-4 and TRBJ2-2, with D perhaps TRBD1 (6 bases). CDR3 length: 15 amino acids. The CDR3 DNA sequence: TGTGCCAACAGTTTACAGGGCTGGAACACCGGGGATCTGTTTTCT. Amino acids: CANSLQGWNTGDLFS.

This clonotype was observed a few times. This may arise from a read error, as a much more abundant clone is one base away. The chain employs TRBV6-2 or TRBV6-3 and TRBJ1-2; D gene uncertain. CDR3 length: 15 amino acids. Germline V gene lookup returns CDR1 MNHEY and CDR2 SVGEGT. Written as DNA, the CDR3 is TGTGCCAACAGTTACGGCGGGATACCCTTCTATGGCTACACCTTC. Translation: CANSYGGIPFYGYTF.

This sequence joins TRBV21-1 and TRBJ2-1. TRBV21-1 is noted as a pseudogene. The CDR3 runs 15 residues. CDR3 nucleotides: TGTGCTAGCAGCACGACGAAGAACCACTACAATGAGCAGTTCTTC. The encoded protein is CASSTTKNHYNEQFF.

Worth noting for this clonotype: Because the CDR3 is missing its conserved closing phenylalanine or tryptophan, this is likely a read error. The chain has TRBV11-2 and TRBJ2-4; no firm D call. This CDR3 comprises 16 residues. Looked up from germline, CDR1 is SGHAT and CDR2 is FQNNGV. CDR3 in DNA: TGTGTCAGCAACTTAGAATCGGGTCCAGCCAAAAACATTCAGTACTTG. Encoded protein: CVSNLESGPAKNIQYL.

With regard to this clonotype: A clone one base away is much larger, so this may be a read error. The CDR3 nucleotides are TGCCCCAGCAGCCAAAGGACAGATACGCAGTATTTT. This codes for CPSSQRTDTQYF. This chain connects TRBV5-1 to TRBJ2-3; D not certain. The CDR3 contains 12 residues. CDR1 is SGHRS and CDR2 is YFSETQ in the germline V gene.

With respect to this clonotype: A read error may be the cause here, since a much bigger clone is one base away. The chain couples TRBV6-5 to TRBJ1-4, with D unclear. V was cut by 2 bases and J by 8 bases, with 18 bases left in between. Germline CDR1 MNHEY, CDR2 SVGAGI. The CDR3 runs 16 residues. This chain's CDR3 is CASSYKGAGAQEKLFF. The CDR3 DNA is TGTGCCAGCAGTTACAAAGGTGCAGGAGCGCAGGAAAAACTGTTTTTT.

Of note for this clonotype: The junction differs from germline at one of its ends, possibly a read error. V is TRBV4-1 and J is TRBJ2-7; 10 bases agree with TRBD1. The CDR3 has 13 amino acids. Looked up from germline, CDR1 is MGHRA and CDR2 is YSYEKL. Here the CDR3 reads CASSHDRGRERYF. The CDR3, as DNA: TGCGCCAGCAGCCATGACAGGGGGCGCGAGCGGTACTTC.

As concerns this clonotype: The CDR3 end shows no conserved phenylalanine or tryptophan, and so a read error is likely. The limits of the CDR3 on the DNA are not certain, so only TCRdb's listed CDR3 is given. This rearrangement joins TRBV10-3 to TRBJ2-1; the D call TRBD1 from the table was never checked on the DNA. With termini counted, the CDR3 has 17 amino acids. The germline gives CDR1 ENHRY, CDR2 SYGVKD. The CDR3 loop reads CAISEALTTGPLDEQSY.

The chain couples TRBV20-1 to TRBJ2-1; D might be TRBD2 (6 bases). V was trimmed by 8 bases and J by 9 bases, leaving 14 bases between them. The CDR3 runs to 11 residues. From germline, CDR1 is DFQATT and CDR2 SNEGSKA (reference sequence). CDR3 sequence: CSTGLIGEQFF. The DNA of the CDR3 is TGCAGTACCGGACTAATCGGTGAGCAGTTCTTC.

The chain combines TRBV11-3 with TRBJ2-7, with D possibly called TRBD1 or TRBD2 (5 bases each). The CDR3 extends over 15 amino acids. V shed 2 bases and J shed 3 bases, with 14 bases lying between them. CDR1 is SGHNT and CDR2 is YENEEA in the germline V gene. CDR3: CASSLKGPDLYEQYF. CDR3 nucleotides: TGTGCCAGCAGCTTAAAGGGACCCGACCTCTACGAGCAGTACTTC. The full variable domain, completed using reference TRBV11-3 and TRBJ2-7, is EAGVVQSPRYKIIEKKQPVAFWCNPISGHNTLYWYLQNLGQGPELLIRYENEEAVDDSQLPKDRFSAERLKGVDSTLKIQPAELGDSAVYLCASSLKGPDLYEQYFGPGTRLTVT.

In the case of this clonotype: Since the CDR3 does not end with the conserved phenylalanine or tryptophan, this likely comes from a read error. The chain recombines TRBV29-1 with TRBJ2-7, with a tentative D call TRBD1 (5 bases). Germline V gene lookup returns CDR1 SQVTM and CDR2 ANQGSEA. The CDR3 totals 13 residues. The germline V and J ends were trimmed by 8 bases and 4 bases, with 18 bases remaining between them. The CDR3 here is CSIAVGERYEQYL. The CDR3 DNA is TGCAGCATTGCGGTAGGGGAAAGGTACGAGCAGTACCTC.

A word on this clonotype: The germline gene is not matched at one end of the junction; a read error may be the cause. The gene calls are TRBV11-2 and TRBJ1-5; 12 positions agree with TRBD1. CDR3 length equals 16 residues. Germline CDR1 reads SGHAT; CDR2 reads FQNNGV. CDR3 DNA: TGTGCCAGCAGTTCCGGGACAGGGGGCTCGGGTCAGCCCCAGTACTTT. This gives the protein CASSSGTGGSGQPQYF.

Points on this clonotype: Possible read error: a much larger clone is one base away. The chain employs TRBV5-6 and TRBJ2-4; the match to TRBD1 covers 8 bases. Germline V lookup: CDR1 SGHDT, CDR2 YYEEEE. The length of the CDR3 is 15 residues. The V and J ends lost 6 bases and 1 base, in that order; junction bases with no gene match: 6. CDR3 loop: CASNARDRAKNIQYF. CDR3 nucleotides: TGTGCCAGCAACGCGCGGGACAGGGCCAAAAACATTCAGTACTTC.

In regard to this clonotype: The missing conserved phenylalanine or tryptophan at the end of this CDR3 makes a read error likely. This rearrangement joins TRBV12-3 or TRBV12-4 to TRBJ2-2; unclear D gene. The CDR3 spans 11 residues. Trimming left V 7 bases short and J 7 bases short, with 7 bases between. CDR3 nucleotide sequence: TGTGCCAGCACTATATTCGGGGAGCTGTTTTTG. This sequence encodes CASTIFGELFL.

In its sample, this clonotype was seen a few times. This could be a read error, since a much larger clone is one nucleotide away. V gene TRBV4-2 combines with J gene TRBJ2-1, with 13 bases fitting TRBD2. The CDR3 has 16 residues. Germline V lookup: CDR1 LGHNA, CDR2 YNFKEQ. This CDR3 reads CASSQATSGGANVQFF. The CDR3, as DNA: TGTGCCAGCAGCCAAGCCACTAGCGGGGGGGCAAATGTGCAGTTCTTC.

The rearrangement joins TRBV6-5 to TRBJ2-7; tentative D call: TRBD1 (5 bases). The CDR3 length is 15 residues. Germline V CDR1 and CDR2: MNHEY, SVGAGI. The CDR3 reads CDNSYRRGGSYEQYF. As DNA, the CDR3 is TGTGACAACAGTTACCGAAGGGGTGGCTCCTACGAGCAGTACTTC.

Turning to this clonotype: At one boundary the junction diverges from the germline segment, which might be a read error. The chain is built from TRBV5-1 and TRBJ2-5; 7 bases are a match to TRBD1. The germline CDR1 and CDR2 sequences are SGHRS and YFSETQ. The CDR3 runs to 14 residues. The CDR3 reads CANSLNRGGETQYF. The DNA for the CDR3 is TGCGCCAACAGCTTGAACAGGGGCGGAGAGACCCAGTACTTC.

This rearrangement joins TRBV5-1 to TRBJ2-7, with D unclear. The germline V and J ends were trimmed by 2 bases and 0 bases, with 9 bases remaining between them. The germline gives CDR1 SGHRS, CDR2 YFSETQ. The CDR3 loop spans 14 amino acids. DNA for the CDR3: TGCGCCAGCAGCTTCTCGACGAGCTCCTACGAGCAGTACTTC. It yields the protein CASSFSTSSYEQYF.

Regarding this clonotype: The junction departs from germline at one end; a sequencing error may be responsible. This chain connects TRBV24-1 to TRBJ2-1, with TRBD1 as a possible D gene (6 bases). CDR1 and CDR2 from the germline V gene are KGHDR and SFDVKD. The CDR3 is made up of 14 amino acids. This CDR3 reads CAASDFNRDNGQFF. The CDR3 DNA reads TGTGCCGCCAGTGATTTCAACCGGGACAATGGGCAGTTCTTC.

V usage is TRBV11-1 and J usage is TRBJ1-5; a possible D gene is TRBD1 (6 bases). Per the germline V gene, CDR1 is SGHAT and CDR2 is FQDESV (reference sequence). The CDR3 covers 16 residues. Trimming removed 3 bases from V and 5 bases from J, with 17 bases in between. CDR3 sequence (DNA): TGTGCCAGCAGCTTGGACAGCAGGGTGAACGATCAGCCCCAGCATTTT. This codes for CASSLDSRVNDQPQHF.

A few counts support this clonotype. J is TRBJ2-7 and V is TRBV11-2; weak D call: TRBD1 (6 bases). The germline V gene encodes CDR1 SGHAT and CDR2 FQNNGV. Trimming cost V 5 bases and J 0 bases, with 14 bases left between them. This CDR3 contains 15 residues. CDR3 nucleotide sequence: TGTGCCAGCAGCCACTGGGACATCAGCTCCTACGAGCAGTACTTC. This codes for CASSHWDISSYEQYF.

Comment on this clonotype: A much larger clone differs from this one at a single base, so this may be a read error. V usage is TRBV6-5 and J usage is TRBJ2-1; 7 bases align to TRBD2. V lost 5 bases, J lost 6 bases, and 13 bases stayed unmatched. The CDR3 extends over 16 amino acids. The V gene's germline CDR1 is MNHEY and CDR2 SVGAGI. CDR3 sequence: CASSRLTSVRANEQFF. The CDR3 nucleotides are TGTGCCAGCAGTCGACTCACTAGCGTGAGGGCCAATGAGCAGTTCTTC.

The genes are TRBV4-1 and TRBJ2-3, with D possibly matching TRBD2 (5 bases). CDR3 length: 16 residues. Germline-derived CDR1 and CDR2 are MGHRA and YSYEKL. Trimming cost V 9 bases and J 3 bases, with 22 bases left between them. CDR3 nucleotide sequence: TGCGCCAGAAGCGGAAGGGAAACCATTGGGACAGATACGCAGTATTTT. This codes for CARSGRETIGTDTQYF.

This clonotype showed up just a few times. V usage is TRBV7-9 and J usage is TRBJ1-5, with D tentatively TRBD1 (6 bases). This CDR3 has 13 amino acids. CDR1 is SEHNR, CDR2 FQNEAQ, per germline (reference sequence). Trimming pared 3 bases from V and 6 bases from J, leaving 9 bases between. CDR3 protein: CASSFQQGQPQHF. The CDR3 region has the DNA TGTGCCAGCAGCTTCCAACAGGGTCAGCCCCAGCATTTT.

Concerning this clonotype itself: Since the CDR3 does not end with the conserved phenylalanine or tryptophan, this likely comes from a read error. V is TRBV29-1 and J is TRBJ2-3; D not certain. This CDR3 contains 13 residues. Germline CDR1 SQVTM, CDR2 ANQGSEA. V gave up 2 bases and J gave up 6 bases, with 12 bases separating them. DNA of the CDR3: TGCAGCGTTGAACGGGCCTTGGGGGATACGCAGTATTAT. Amino acid sequence: CSVERALGDTQYY.